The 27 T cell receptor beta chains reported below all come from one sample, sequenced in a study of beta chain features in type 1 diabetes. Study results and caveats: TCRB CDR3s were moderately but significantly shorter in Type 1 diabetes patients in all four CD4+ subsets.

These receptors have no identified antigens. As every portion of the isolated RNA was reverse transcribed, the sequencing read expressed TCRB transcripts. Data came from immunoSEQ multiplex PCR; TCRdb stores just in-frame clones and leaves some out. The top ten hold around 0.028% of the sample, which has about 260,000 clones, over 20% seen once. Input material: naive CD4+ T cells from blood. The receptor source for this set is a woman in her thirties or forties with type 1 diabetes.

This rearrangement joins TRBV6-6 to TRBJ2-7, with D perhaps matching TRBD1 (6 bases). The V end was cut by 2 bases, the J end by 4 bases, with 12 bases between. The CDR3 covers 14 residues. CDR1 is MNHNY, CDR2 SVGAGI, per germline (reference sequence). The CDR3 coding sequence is TGTGCCAGCAGTTACGCAGGGGCCCTATACGAGCAGTACTTC. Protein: CASSYAGALYEQYF.

In DNA form, the CDR3 reads TGTGCCAGCAGCCTCGGGGGAGGCGGAGATACGCAGTATTTT. Translated, it gives CASSLGGGGDTQYF. The chain carries TRBV7-9 and TRBJ2-3, with D possibly matching TRBD2 (6 bases). The CDR3 has 14 residues. Trimming took 5 bases from V and 5 from J, leaving 14 bases between them. In germline, CDR1 is SEHNR, CDR2 FQNEAQ (reference sequence). The whole variable domain, filled in from reference TRBV7-9 and TRBJ2-3, reads DTGVSQNPRHKITKRGQNVTFRCDPISEHNRLYWYRQTLGQGPEFLTYFQNEAQLEKSRLLSDRFSAERPKGSFSTLEIQRTEQGDSAMYLCASSLGGGGDTQYFGPGTRLTVL.

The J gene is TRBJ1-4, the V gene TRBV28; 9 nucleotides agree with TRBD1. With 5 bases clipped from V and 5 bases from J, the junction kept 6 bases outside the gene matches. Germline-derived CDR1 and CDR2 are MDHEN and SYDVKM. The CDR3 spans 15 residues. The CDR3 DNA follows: TGTGCCAGCAGTCCCTCCGGGACAGGGAATGAAAAACTGTTTTTT. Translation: CASSPSGTGNEKLFF.

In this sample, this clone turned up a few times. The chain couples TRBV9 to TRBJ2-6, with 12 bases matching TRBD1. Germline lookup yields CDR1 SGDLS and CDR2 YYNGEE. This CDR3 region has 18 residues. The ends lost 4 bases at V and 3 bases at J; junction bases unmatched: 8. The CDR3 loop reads CASSSWGQGAGGANVLTF. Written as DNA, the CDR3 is TGTGCCAGCAGCTCATGGGGACAGGGGGCAGGTGGGGCCAACGTCCTGACTTTC.

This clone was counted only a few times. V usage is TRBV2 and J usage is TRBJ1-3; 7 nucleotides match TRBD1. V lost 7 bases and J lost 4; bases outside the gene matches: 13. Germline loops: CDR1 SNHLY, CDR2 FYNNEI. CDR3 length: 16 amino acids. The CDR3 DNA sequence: TGTGCCAGCAAGCTCCAGACAGGGCGGGAAGGAAACACCATATATTTT. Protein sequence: CASKLQTGREGNTIYF.

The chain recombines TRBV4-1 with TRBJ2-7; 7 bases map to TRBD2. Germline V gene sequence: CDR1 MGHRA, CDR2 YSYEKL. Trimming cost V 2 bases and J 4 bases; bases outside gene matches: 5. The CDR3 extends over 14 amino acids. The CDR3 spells CASSQWTRDYEQYF. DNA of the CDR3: TGCGCCAGCAGCCAATGGACTAGAGATTACGAGCAGTACTTC.

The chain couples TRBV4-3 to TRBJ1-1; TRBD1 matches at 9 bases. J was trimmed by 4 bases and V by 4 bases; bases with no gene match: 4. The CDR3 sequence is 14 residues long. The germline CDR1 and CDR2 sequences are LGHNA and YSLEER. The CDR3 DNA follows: TGCGCCAGCAGCCCACAGGGGGCACGCACTGAAGCTTTCTTT. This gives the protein CASSPQGARTEAFF.

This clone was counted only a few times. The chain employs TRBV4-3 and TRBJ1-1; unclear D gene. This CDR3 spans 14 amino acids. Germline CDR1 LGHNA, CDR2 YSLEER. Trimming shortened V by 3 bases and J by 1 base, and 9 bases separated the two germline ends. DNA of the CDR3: TGCGCCAGCAGCCAGCAACATGGGAACACTGAAGCTTTCTTT. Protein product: CASSQQHGNTEAFF.

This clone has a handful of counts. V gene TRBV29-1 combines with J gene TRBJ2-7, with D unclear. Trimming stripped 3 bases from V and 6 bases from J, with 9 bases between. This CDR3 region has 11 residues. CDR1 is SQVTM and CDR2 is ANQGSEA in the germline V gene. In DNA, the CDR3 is TGCAGCGTTGATTGGCAGCGCGAGCAGTACTTC. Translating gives CSVDWQREQYF.

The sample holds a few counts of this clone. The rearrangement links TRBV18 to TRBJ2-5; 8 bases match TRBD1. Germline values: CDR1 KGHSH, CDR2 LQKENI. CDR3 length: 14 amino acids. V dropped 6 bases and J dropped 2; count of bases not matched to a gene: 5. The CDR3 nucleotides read TGTGCCAGCTCTCTGGGACAGGAGCAAGAGACCCAGTACTTC. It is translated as CASSLGQEQETQYF. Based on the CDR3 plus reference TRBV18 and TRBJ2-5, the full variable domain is NAGVMQNPRHLVRRRGQEARLRCSPMKGHSHVYWYRQLPEEGLKFMVYLQKENIIDESGMPKERFSAEFPKEGPSILRIQQVVRGDSAAYFCASSLGQEQETQYFGPGTRLLVL.

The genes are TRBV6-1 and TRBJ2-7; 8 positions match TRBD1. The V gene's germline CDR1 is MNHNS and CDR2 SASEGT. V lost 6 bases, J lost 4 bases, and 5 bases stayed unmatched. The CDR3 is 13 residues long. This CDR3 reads CASSGTGVYEQYF. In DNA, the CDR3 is TGTGCCAGCAGCGGGACAGGAGTATACGAGCAGTACTTC.

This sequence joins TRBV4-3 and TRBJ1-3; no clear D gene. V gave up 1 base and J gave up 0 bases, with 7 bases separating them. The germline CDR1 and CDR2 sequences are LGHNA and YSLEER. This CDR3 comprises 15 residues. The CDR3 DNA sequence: TGCGCCAGCAGCCAAGCCATGAGCTCTGGAAACACCATATATTTT. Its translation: CASSQAMSSGNTIYF.

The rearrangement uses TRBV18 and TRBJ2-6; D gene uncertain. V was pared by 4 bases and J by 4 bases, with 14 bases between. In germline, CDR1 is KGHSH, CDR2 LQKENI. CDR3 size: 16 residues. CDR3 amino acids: CASSQALTEGANVLTF. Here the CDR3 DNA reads TGTGCCAGCTCACAAGCCTTAACGGAGGGGGCCAACGTCCTGACTTTC.

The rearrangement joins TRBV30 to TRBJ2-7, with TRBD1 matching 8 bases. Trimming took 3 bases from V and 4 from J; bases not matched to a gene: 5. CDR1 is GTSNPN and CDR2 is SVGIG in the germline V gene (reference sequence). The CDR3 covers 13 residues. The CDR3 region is CAWSPTGGYEQYF. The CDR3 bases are TGTGCCTGGAGCCCTACAGGGGGTTACGAGCAGTACTTC.

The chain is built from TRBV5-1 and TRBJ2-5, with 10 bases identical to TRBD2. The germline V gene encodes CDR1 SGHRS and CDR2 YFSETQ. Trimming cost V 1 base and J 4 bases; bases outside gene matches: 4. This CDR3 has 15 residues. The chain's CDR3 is CASSLLLAGAETQYF. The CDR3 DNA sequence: TGCGCCAGCAGCTTGCTGCTAGCGGGAGCAGAGACCCAGTACTTC.

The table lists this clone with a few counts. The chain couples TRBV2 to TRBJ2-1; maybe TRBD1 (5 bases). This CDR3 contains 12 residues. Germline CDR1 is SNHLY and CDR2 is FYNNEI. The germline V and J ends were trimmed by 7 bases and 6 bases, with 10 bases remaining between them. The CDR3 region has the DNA TGTGCCAGCACTCGACAGTCCAATGAGCAGTTCTTC. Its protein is CASTRQSNEQFF.

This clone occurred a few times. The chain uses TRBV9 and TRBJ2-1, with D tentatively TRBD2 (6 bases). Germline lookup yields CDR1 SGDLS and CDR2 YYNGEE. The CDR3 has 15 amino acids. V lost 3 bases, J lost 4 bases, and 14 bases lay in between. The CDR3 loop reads CASSARGLPYNEQFF. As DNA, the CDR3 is TGTGCCAGCAGCGCGAGGGGACTCCCGTACAATGAGCAGTTCTTC.

The CDR3 here is CASSQVEEPTEAFF. CDR3 in DNA: TGCGCCAGCAGCCAAGTGGAGGAGCCCACTGAAGCTTTCTTT. The genes are TRBV4-3 and TRBJ1-1; no definite D call. The CDR3 loop spans 14 amino acids. The V gene lost 1 base and the J gene lost 4 bases, with 10 bases spanning the gap. Per the germline V gene, CDR1 is LGHNA and CDR2 is YSLEER.

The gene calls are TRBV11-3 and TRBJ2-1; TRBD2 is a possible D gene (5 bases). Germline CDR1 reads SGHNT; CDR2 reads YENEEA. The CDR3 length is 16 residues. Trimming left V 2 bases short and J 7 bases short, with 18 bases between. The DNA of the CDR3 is TGTGCCAGCAGCTTACATAGTCAGGAGACGGGAAATGAGCAGTTCTTC. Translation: CASSLHSQETGNEQFF.

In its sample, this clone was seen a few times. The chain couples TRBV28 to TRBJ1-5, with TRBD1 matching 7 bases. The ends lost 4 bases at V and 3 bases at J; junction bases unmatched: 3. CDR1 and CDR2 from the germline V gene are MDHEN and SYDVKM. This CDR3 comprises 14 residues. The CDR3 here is CASSSGTVNQPQHF. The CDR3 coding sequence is TGTGCCAGCAGTTCCGGGACAGTCAATCAGCCCCAGCATTTT.

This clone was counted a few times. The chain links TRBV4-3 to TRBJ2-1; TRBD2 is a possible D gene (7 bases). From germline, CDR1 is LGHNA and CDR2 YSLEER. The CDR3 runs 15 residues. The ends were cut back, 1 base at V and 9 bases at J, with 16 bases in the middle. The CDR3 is CASSQGSAGAPEQFF. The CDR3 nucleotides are TGCGCCAGCAGCCAAGGTTCGGCGGGGGCGCCTGAGCAGTTCTTC.

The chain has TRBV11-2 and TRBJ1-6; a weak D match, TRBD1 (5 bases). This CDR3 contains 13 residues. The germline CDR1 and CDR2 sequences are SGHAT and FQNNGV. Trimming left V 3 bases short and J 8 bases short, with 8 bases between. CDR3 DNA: TGTGCCAGCAGCTTTGGGGCGGATTCACCCCTCCACTTT. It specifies CASSFGADSPLHF.

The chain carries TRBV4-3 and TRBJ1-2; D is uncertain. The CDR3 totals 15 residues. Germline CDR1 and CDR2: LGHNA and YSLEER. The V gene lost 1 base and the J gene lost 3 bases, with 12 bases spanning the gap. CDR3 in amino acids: CASSQVQTTYYGYTF. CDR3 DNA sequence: TGCGCCAGCAGCCAAGTACAGACAACCTACTATGGCTACACCTTC.

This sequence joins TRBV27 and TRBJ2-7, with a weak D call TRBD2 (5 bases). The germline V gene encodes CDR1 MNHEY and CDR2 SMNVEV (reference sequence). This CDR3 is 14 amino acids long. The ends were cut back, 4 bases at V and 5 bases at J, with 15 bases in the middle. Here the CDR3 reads CASSSAGAMDEQYF. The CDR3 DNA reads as TGTGCCAGCAGTTCTGCGGGTGCCATGGACGAGCAGTACTTC.

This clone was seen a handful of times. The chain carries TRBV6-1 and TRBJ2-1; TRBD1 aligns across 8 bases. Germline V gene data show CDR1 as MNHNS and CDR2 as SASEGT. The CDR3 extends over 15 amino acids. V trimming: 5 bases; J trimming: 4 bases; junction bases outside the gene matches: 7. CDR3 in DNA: TGTGCCAGCAGTAAGGACAGGGTCAAATACAATGAGCAGTTCTTC. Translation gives CASSKDRVKYNEQFF.

The CDR3 bases are TGTGCCAGCACCACCGGGACAGGGGTTCACGAGCAGTTCTTC. Its translation is CASTTGTGVHEQFF. The rearrangement uses TRBV6-6 and TRBJ2-1, with TRBD1 matching 10 bases. V lost 7 bases, J lost 10 bases, and 10 bases stayed unmatched. This CDR3 has 14 residues. Per the germline V gene, CDR1 is MNHNY and CDR2 is SVGAGI (reference sequence).

DNA of the CDR3: TGTGCCAACCCGCAAGTAGGTCCGGGAGGGCCTGGCGAGCAGTACTTC. Protein product: CANPQVGPGGPGEQYF. This sequence joins TRBV9 and TRBJ2-7; 8 nucleotides agree with TRBD2. V lost 9 bases and J lost 6; bases outside the gene matches: 20. Germline CDR1 is SGDLS and CDR2 is YYNGEE. The CDR3 sequence is 16 residues long.